The clone carrying this T cell receptor beta chain was seen a few times. Its antigen is not identified. CDR1 and CDR2 from the germline V gene are SGHVS and FQNEAQ. The J segment lost 0 bases and the V segment lost 5 bases, leaving 5 bases of the junction unmatched. The CDR3 totals 16 residues. This entry is derived from a study of cytomegalovirus exposure and HLA in healthy donors. Study-level points and caveats: Clusters of TCRs from the first cohort tended to co-occur in the approximately 130 validation repertoires (as a later analysis found). A few chains linked to CMV were shown in vitro to be specific for CMV antigens.

Data came from immunoSEQ multiplex PCR; TCRdb stores just in-frame clones and leaves some out. The top ten clones hold 3% of a sample with tens of thousands of clones, around four fifths of them seen once. Separate from the 666-subject first cohort was the approximately 110-subject validation cohort, to which the donors belonged. Sequencing input: PBMCs. The chain combines TRBV7-8 with TRBJ2-2; 8 bases are a match to TRBD1. This TCR was sampled from a man aged 30 to 45 in good health and CMV-seronegative. CDR3 region: CASSKRTGSNTGELFF. As DNA, the CDR3 is TGTGCCAGCAGCAAGAGGACAGGGTCGAACACCGGGGAGCTGTTTTTT.